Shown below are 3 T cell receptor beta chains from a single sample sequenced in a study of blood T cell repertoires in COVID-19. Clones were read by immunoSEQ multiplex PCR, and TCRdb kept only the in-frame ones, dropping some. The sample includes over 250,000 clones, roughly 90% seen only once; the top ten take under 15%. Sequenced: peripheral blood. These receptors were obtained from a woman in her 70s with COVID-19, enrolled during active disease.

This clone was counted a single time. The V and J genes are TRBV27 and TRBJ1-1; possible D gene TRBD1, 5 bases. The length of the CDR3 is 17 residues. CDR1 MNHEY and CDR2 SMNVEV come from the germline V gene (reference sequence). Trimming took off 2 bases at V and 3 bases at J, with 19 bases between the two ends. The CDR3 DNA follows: TGTGCCAGCAGTTTAACCTATTGGGGGGATAAGGACACTGAAGCTTTCTTT. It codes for CASSLTYWGDKDTEAFF.

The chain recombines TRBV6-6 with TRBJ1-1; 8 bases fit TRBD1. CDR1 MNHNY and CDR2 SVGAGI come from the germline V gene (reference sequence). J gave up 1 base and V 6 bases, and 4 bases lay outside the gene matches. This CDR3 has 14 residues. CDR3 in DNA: TGTGCCAGCAGGAGGCAGGGGGCGAACACTGAAGCTTTCTTT. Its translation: CASRRQGANTEAFF.

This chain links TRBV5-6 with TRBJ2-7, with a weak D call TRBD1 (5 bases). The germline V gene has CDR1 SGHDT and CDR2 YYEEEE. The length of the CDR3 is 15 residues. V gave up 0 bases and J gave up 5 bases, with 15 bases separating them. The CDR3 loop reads CASSLGGRAVDEQYF. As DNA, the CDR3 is TGTGCCAGCAGCTTGGGTGGCAGGGCTGTGGACGAGCAGTACTTC.